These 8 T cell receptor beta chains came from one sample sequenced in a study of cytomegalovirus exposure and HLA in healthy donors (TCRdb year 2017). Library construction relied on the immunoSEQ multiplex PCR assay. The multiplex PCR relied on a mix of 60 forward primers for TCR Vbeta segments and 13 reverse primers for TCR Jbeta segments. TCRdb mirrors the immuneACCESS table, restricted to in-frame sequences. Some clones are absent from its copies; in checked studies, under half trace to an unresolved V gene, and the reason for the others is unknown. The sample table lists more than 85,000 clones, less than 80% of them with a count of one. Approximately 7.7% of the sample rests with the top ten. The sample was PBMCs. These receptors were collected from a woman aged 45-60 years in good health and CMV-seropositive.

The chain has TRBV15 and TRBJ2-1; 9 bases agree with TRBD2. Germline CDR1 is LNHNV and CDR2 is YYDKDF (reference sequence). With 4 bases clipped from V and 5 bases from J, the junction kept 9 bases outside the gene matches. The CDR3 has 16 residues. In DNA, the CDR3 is TGTGCCACCAGCATCGGACTGCTAGCGGGGAACAATGAGCAGTTCTTC. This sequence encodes CATSIGLLAGNNEQFF. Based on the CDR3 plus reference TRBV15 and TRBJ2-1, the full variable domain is DAMVIQNPRYQVTQFGKPVTLSCSQTLNHNVMYWYQQKSSQAPKLLFHYYDKDFNNEADTPDNFQSRRPNTSFCFLDIRSPGLGDTAMYLCATSIGLLAGNNEQFFGPGTRLTVL.

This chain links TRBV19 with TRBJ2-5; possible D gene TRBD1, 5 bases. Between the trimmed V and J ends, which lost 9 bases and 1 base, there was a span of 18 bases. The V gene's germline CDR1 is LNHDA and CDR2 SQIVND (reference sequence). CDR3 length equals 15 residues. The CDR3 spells CASSSTVLSQETQYF. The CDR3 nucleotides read TGTGCCAGCTCCTCGACAGTCCTCTCCCAAGAGACCCAGTACTTC.

The CDR3 region is CASSSGLQAYF. The CDR3 coding sequence is TGCGCCAGCAGCTCGGGCCTACAGGCGTATTTT. J is TRBJ2-3 and V is TRBV5-1; maybe TRBD1 (5 bases). V lost 3 bases to trimming and J lost 14 bases, with 13 bases between them. Per germline, CDR1 SGHRS and CDR2 YFSETQ. The CDR3 extends over 11 amino acids.

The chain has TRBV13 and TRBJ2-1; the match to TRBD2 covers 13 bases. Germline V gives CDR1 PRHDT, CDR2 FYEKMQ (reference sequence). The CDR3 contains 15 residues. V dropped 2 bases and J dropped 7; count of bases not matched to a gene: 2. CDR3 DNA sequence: TGTGCCAGCAGCTTACGGACTAGCGGGAGAAATGAGCAGTTCTTC. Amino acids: CASSLRTSGRNEQFF. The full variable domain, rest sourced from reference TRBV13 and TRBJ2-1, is AAGVIQSPRHLIKEKRETATLKCYPIPRHDTVYWYQQGPGQDPQFLISFYEKMQSDKGSIPDRFSAQQFSDYHSELNMSSLELGDSALYFCASSLRTSGRNEQFFGPGTRLTVL.

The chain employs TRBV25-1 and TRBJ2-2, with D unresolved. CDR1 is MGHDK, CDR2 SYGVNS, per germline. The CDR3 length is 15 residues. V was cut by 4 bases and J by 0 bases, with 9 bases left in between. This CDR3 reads CASSVAQANTGELFF. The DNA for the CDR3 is TGTGCCAGCAGTGTCGCTCAGGCGAACACCGGGGAGCTGTTTTTT. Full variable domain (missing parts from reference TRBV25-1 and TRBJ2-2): EADIYQTPRYLVIGTGKKITLECSQTMGHDKMYWYQQDPGMELHLIHYSYGVNSTEKGDLSSESTVSRIRTEHFPLTLESARPSHTSQYLCASSVAQANTGELFFGEGSRLTVL.

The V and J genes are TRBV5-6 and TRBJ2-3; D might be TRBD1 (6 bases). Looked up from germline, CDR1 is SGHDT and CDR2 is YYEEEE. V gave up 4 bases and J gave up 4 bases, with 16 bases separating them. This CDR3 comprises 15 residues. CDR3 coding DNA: TGTGCCAGCAGCCCCCATACAGGGTTGGCAGATACGCAGTATTTT. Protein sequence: CASSPHTGLADTQYF.

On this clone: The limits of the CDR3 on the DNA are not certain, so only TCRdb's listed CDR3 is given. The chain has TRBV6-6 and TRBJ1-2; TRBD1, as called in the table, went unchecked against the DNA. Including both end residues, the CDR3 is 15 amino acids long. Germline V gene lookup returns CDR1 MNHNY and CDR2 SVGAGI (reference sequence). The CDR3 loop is CASSLYRDFGSGYTF.

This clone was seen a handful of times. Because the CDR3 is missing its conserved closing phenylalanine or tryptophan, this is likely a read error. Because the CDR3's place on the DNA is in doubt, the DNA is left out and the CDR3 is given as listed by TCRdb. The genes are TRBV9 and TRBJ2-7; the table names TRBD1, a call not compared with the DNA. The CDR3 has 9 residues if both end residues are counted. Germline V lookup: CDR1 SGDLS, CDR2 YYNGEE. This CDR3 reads CASSVDGQA.